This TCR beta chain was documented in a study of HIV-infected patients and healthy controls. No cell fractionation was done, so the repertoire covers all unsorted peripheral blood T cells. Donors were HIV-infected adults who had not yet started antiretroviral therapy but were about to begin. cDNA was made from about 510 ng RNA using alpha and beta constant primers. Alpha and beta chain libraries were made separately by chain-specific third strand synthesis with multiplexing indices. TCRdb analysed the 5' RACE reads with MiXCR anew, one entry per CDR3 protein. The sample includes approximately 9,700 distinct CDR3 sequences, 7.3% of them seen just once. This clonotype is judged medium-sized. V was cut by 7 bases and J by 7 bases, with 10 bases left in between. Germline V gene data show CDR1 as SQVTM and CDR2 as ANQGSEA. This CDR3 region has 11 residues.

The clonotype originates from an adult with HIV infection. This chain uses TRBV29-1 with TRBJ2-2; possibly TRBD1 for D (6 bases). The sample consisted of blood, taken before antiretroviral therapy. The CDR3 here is CSAGVGGELFF. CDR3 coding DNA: TGCAGCGCAGGGGTAGGCGGGGAGCTGTTTTTT.